The 8 T cell receptor beta chains below were found in one sample sequenced in a study of T cell responses to AZD1222 COVID-19 vaccine. Using immunoSEQ multiplex PCR, the repertoire was profiled, and TCRdb retains in-frame clones only, with some absent. Of approximately 120,000 clones in the sample, roughly 90% were seen once. Source: peripheral blood, taken on day 0 of AZD1222 vaccination. These receptors all come from an adult in good health.

CDR3 bases: TGCAGCGTTCGGAGGACTAGTAACTACGAGCAGTACTTC. Protein product: CSVRRTSNYEQYF. The chain recombines TRBV29-1 with TRBJ2-7; 7 nucleotides line up with TRBD2. The germline V gene has CDR1 SQVTM and CDR2 ANQGSEA. CDR3 length: 13 amino acids. The trim removed 5 bases at V and 3 bases at J, leaving 7 bases unmatched.

The rearrangement uses TRBV7-3 and TRBJ2-2, with D unclear. Trimming took 5 bases from V and 10 from J, leaving 11 bases between them. CDR3 size: 12 residues. Germline CDR1 reads SGHTA; CDR2 reads FQGTGA. DNA of the CDR3: TGTGCCAGCAGCGGGAACGCGCCGGAGCTGTTTTTT. It encodes CASSGNAPELFF.

The V call is TRBV9, the J call TRBJ1-5; D might be TRBD1 (6 bases). Trimming shortened V by 2 bases and J by 0 bases, and 9 bases separated the two germline ends. The CDR3 runs to 15 residues. The germline CDR1 and CDR2 sequences are SGDLS and YYNGEE. The CDR3 nucleotides read TGTGCCAGCAGCGTTGGGGGCTCTAGCAATCAGCCCCAGCATTTT. Protein: CASSVGGSSNQPQHF.

V is TRBV12-5 and J is TRBJ1-3; TRBD1 matches 8 bases. Germline V gene sequence: CDR1 LGHNT, CDR2 FRNRAP. CDR3 size: 16 residues. Trimming took 5 bases from V and 1 from J; bases not matched to a gene: 7. The CDR3: CASGGGDRSSGNTIYF. CDR3 sequence (DNA): TGTGCTAGTGGTGGGGGGGACAGGTCATCTGGAAACACCATATATTTT. Looking up the rest from reference TRBV12-5 and TRBJ1-3 gives the full variable domain: DARVTQTPRHKVTEMGQEVTMRCQPILGHNTVFWYRQTMMQGLELLAYFRNRAPLDDSGMPKDRFSAEMPDATLATLKIQPSEPRDSAVYFCASGGGDRSSGNTIYFGEGSWLTVV.

The CDR3 loop is CASSAIVASVGANVLTF. In nucleotides, the CDR3 is TGTGCCAGCAGCGCCATAGTTGCAAGCGTTGGGGCCAACGTCCTGACTTTC. V is TRBV9 and J is TRBJ2-6, with no clear D. The CDR3 has 17 residues. Germline V gives CDR1 SGDLS, CDR2 YYNGEE. With 3 bases removed from V and 3 bases from J, the gap between germline ends came to 16 bases.

For this clone: The same CDR3 is also encoded by other DNA sequences in this sample. The chain has TRBV5-1 and TRBJ2-7; D tentatively reads TRBD1 or TRBD2 (5 bases each). This CDR3 spans 14 amino acids. Per the germline V gene, CDR1 is SGHRS and CDR2 is YFSETQ. V was trimmed by 0 bases and J by 4 bases, leaving 11 bases between them. CDR3 sequence reads: CASSLAVGPYEQYF. CDR3 nucleotides: TGCGCCAGCAGCTTGGCCGTGGGACCTTACGAGCAGTACTTC.

CDR3 nucleotides: TGTGCCAGTAGTCCGGAGCAGGGTGGGCAGTTCTTC. Translating it yields CASSPEQGGQFF. The J gene is TRBJ2-1, the V gene TRBV19; tentative D call: TRBD1 (5 bases). Trimming pared 5 bases from V and 12 bases from J, leaving 14 bases between. The CDR3 contains 12 residues. Germline V CDR1 and CDR2: LNHDA, SQIVND (reference sequence).

V is TRBV11-2 and J is TRBJ2-1, with 8 bases aligning to TRBD2. Per germline, CDR1 SGHAT and CDR2 FQNNGV. Trimming took 2 bases from V and 5 from J; bases not matched to a gene: 8. This CDR3 comprises 16 residues. DNA for the CDR3: TGTGCCAGCAGCTTAACCACCAGCGGGAGCAACAATGAGCAGTTCTTC. Its protein product is CASSLTTSGSNNEQFF.